This T cell receptor (beta chain) is from a study of blood T cells in healthy people across ages. V lost 4 bases and J lost 4; bases outside the gene matches: 5. Germline V CDR1 and CDR2: LGHNA, YNFKEQ. This CDR3 is 15 amino acids long. Study-wide findings and caveats: When one million T cells were used, diversity estimates were thought to be underestimates.

In this sample, this clonotype turned up a few times. The antigen remains undetermined. Sample-barcoded 5' priming and a J-beta primer mix drove a second PCR of 7 to 11 cycles. TCRdb processed the 5' RACE reads anew with MiXCR; each CDR3 protein has one entry. The data show more than 1,000,000 distinct CDR3 sequences, approximately 25% seen once. The sample was also linked to a second study, of T cells of mothers and their children. From that study: Maternal samples each gave over 9.5 million TCR beta CDR3 reads, and child samples several million each.

The sequence was obtained from a girl between 2 and 10 years old in good health. The rearrangement links TRBV4-2 to TRBJ2-5; 11 bases align to TRBD2. The sequencing sample was made of blood. CDR3 protein: CASSPYLAGGETQYF. The CDR3, as DNA: TGTGCCAGCAGCCCCTACCTAGCGGGGGGAGAGACCCAGTACTTC.